This T cell receptor (beta chain) is drawn from a study of breast tumors, draining lymph nodes, adjacent tissues. The CDR3 covers 12 residues. V was cut by 4 bases and J by 3 bases, with 7 bases left in between. In germline, CDR1 is SEHNR, CDR2 FQNEAQ (reference sequence). One entry per CDR3 protein, called by TCRdb with MiXCR from the multiplex PCR reads. The sample includes under 25,000 distinct CDR3 sequences, 43% of them seen just once. Findings and caveats of the study: The data were judged consistent with most tumor T cells coming from lymph node and expanding in tumor. Tumors had less TCR diversity than lymph nodes, more than nontumor tissue.

About this clonotype: Its target is unknown.

The specimen was breast tumor tissue. This chain connects TRBV7-9 to TRBJ2-7; D unresolved. This receptor was taken from a female donor with breast cancer. Some clones in this sample may be carry-over from other donors' samples. The CDR3 sequence is CASSSKVYEQYF. The CDR3 coding sequence is TGTGCCAGCAGCTCTAAGGTCTACGAGCAGTACTTC.